The sequence of this TCR beta chain was determined in a study of blood T cell repertoires in COVID-19. Study as a whole: Whether acute or convalescent, the COVID-19 samples came from the United States, Italy and Spain. Sources were T cells, B-cell-depleted T cells, or PBMCs; the material itself was cDNA or gDNA.

One Seattle source followed patients from active infection through their disease course. In the authors' methods: Researchers report that nucleated cell counts were estimated from reference gene primer amplification. This table comes from immunoSEQ multiplex PCR, and its TCRdb copy is limited to in-frame clones, with some not included. The V and J calls and clone size were taken over from that table, and D and trimming were inferred from the DNA. The profile shows over 150,000 clones, about 88% of them singletons. The V gene lost 2 bases and the J gene lost 5 bases, with 10 bases spanning the gap. CDR1 is KGHSH, CDR2 LQKENI, per germline. This CDR3 comprises 14 residues.

The chain is built from TRBV18 and TRBJ1-5; no definite D call. The source material was peripheral blood. The sequence was collected from a man in his fifties or sixties with COVID-19, enrolled during active disease. CDR3 in amino acids: CASSPIKQDQPQHF. The CDR3 nucleotides are TGTGCCAGCTCACCAATCAAGCAGGATCAGCCCCAGCATTTT.